A selection of T cell receptor beta chains follows, all from one sample in a study of blood T cell repertoires in COVID-19. TCRdb's copy holds only in-frame clones and misses some; the assay was immunoSEQ multiplex PCR. The repertoire consists of tens of thousands of clones, with over 75% occurring once and the leading ten covering around 9%. The specimen was peripheral blood. The receptor source for this set is a woman in her seventies with acute or convalescent COVID-19. Each CDR3 is given with its conserved first and last residue. Not every row has a clone size; where given, it reads once, few, many or a size class.

size,J,V,CDR3
.,TRBJ1-1,TRBV2,CASSLQGGVNTEAFF
.,TRBJ2-1,TRBV29-1,CSVGPGLEAYNEQFF
.,TRBJ2-3,TRBV19,CASSIDQGSDTQYF
.,TRBJ1-5,TRBV12-3/TRBV12-4,CASSPPRAPQHF
.,TRBJ2-3,TRBV10-3,CAVGTGAQDTQYF
.,TRBJ2-3,TRBV6-6,CASSLVFRDTQYF
.,TRBJ1-2,TRBV15,CATSTRLGGYGYTF
.,TRBJ2-5,TRBV5-1,CASGQRTRAQETQYF
.,TRBJ1-2,TRBV18,CASSPGSGEWYGYTF
.,TRBJ2-3,TRBV4-3,CASSQGGGGLAADTQYF
.,TRBJ1-6,TRBV28,CASSFLQGNSPLHF
.,TRBJ1-2,TRBV15,CATSRDTGSGGYTF
.,TRBJ2-6,TRBV7-2,CASISGGPHSGANVLTF
.,TRBJ1-2,TRBV27,CASSSGTGGIYGYTF
.,TRBJ2-1,TRBV5-8,CASSPGQGAYNEQFF
.,TRBJ1-4,TRBV6-5,CASSWTVLELFF
.,TRBJ2-3,TRBV2,CAWDGTVYTDTQYF
.,TRBJ2-4,TRBV2,CASSISGAGDLSLAKNIQYF
.,TRBJ1-1,TRBV11-3,CASSPGGANTEAFF
.,TRBJ1-1,TRBV27,CASSTQTGPTEAFF
.,TRBJ1-2,TRBV6-6,CASSSTGQGAIVTF
.,TRBJ1-3,TRBV11-2,CASPGPSGNTIYF
.,TRBJ2-1,TRBV2,CASNERGGYNEQFF
.,TRBJ1-2,TRBV10-3,CAISGDRESYGYTF
.,TRBJ2-1,TRBV5-1,CATTAGSEYNEQFF
.,TRBJ2-1,TRBV11-2,CASSPYRLAGVGEQFF
.,TRBJ2-1,TRBV12-3/TRBV12-4,CASLGTLYNEQFF
.,TRBJ2-5,TRBV2,CAGHREETQYF
.,TRBJ2-6,TRBV11-2,CASSPRLQGSSSGANVLTF
.,TRBJ2-5,TRBV7-7,CASSLGASGRETQYF
.,TRBJ2-2,TRBV3-1/TRBV3-2,CASSQWGESGGELFF
.,TRBJ1-2,TRBV10-2,CAPRRGRYGYTF
.,TRBJ2-3,TRBV28,CASSGPPGDRVSATQYF
.,TRBJ1-3,TRBV11-2,CASSLLSGTIYF
.,TRBJ2-5,TRBV7-2,CASSARTGGETQYF
.,TRBJ1-6,TRBV5-4,CASSLAQGVPSPLHF
.,TRBJ1-3,TRBV6-1,CASSEAGGAGNTIYF
.,TRBJ2-5,TRBV28,CALSRTGEAETQYF
.,TRBJ1-4,TRBV30,CAWSTTGGREKLFF
.,TRBJ1-2,TRBV6-5,CASAIFEGGGGYTF
once,TRBJ1-2,TRBV7-9,CASSFPGNYGYTF
.,TRBJ1-5,TRBV3-1/TRBV3-2,CASSLTGRNQPQHF
.,TRBJ2-1,TRBV5-1,CASSLGASYNEQFF
.,TRBJ2-6,TRBV28,CASIPAQGWSGANVLTF
.,TRBJ2-1,TRBV28,CASSPPTAVGSYNEQFF
.,TRBJ2-1,TRBV7-9,CASSIAGGAEQFF
.,TRBJ2-1,TRBV12-5,CASGVIGGRGYNEQFF
.,TRBJ1-2,TRBV19,CASSMGTGVFDYGYTF
.,TRBJ2-5,TRBV7-7,CASSTGASGGSQETQYF
.,TRBJ2-1,TRBV27,CASTGSRIFAEQFF
.,TRBJ1-3,TRBV11-3,CASSPRGGNTIYF
.,TRBJ1-4,TRBV27,CASRSHGRANEKLFF
.,TRBJ1-2,TRBV4-2,CASSHTEGQNYGYTF
.,TRBJ2-2,TRBV9,CASSVDGGSGTGELFF
.,TRBJ1-5,TRBV27,CASSLIPLASNQPQHF
.,TRBJ2-3,TRBV10-1,CASSGAARTDTQYF
.,TRBJ1-2,TRBV4-1,CASSQEDRGLYGYTF
.,TRBJ1-1,TRBV28,CASSLWGTGSTEAFF
.,TRBJ2-1,TRBV11-3,CASSPWTKGRSYNEQFF
.,TRBJ2-3,TRBV28,CASTGRGQYF